This T cell receptor beta chain was identified in a study of radiotherapy plus CTLA-4 blockade in lung cancer (dated by TCRdb to 2016 to 2019). In terms of the full investigation: Objective responses occurred in roughly 19% of enrolled patients, and around 30% achieved disease control.

In this study, focal radiation therapy paired with CTLA-4 blockade (ipilimumab) was tested in patients who had chemo-refractory metastatic non-small-cell lung cancer. Of note for this clone: It has no known antigen specificity. Nothing much larger sits one base from this clone, and base qualities are not available.

The library was generated by the immunoSEQ multiplex PCR assay. TCRdb holds this immuneACCESS table with in-frame rearrangements only. Some clones are missing; in checked studies, unresolved V genes explain under half, and the rest has no known cause. For this sample the table gives some 120,000 clones, of which roughly 86% were detected only once. 2.5% to 3.5% of the sample lies in the top ten. Based on the germline V gene (reference sequence), the CDR1 and CDR2 sequences are SGHNT and YYREEE. V lost 2 bases and J lost 7 bases, and the count of bases not matched to a germline gene is 10. The CDR3 contains 15 residues, cysteine and phenylalanine counted. Only the CDR3 portion is preserved as DNA: 45 bases, with reading frame beginning at the first base. The full study reports these points: The strongest predictors of response, as reported, were early dynamic changes in blood T cell clones along with a rise in serum interferon-beta after radiation. After treatment with radiotherapy and ipilimumab, TCR clones that originated in tumors expanded in peripheral blood.

In this chain, TRBV5-4 is recombined with TRBJ1-1, with 8 central nucleotides matching TRBD1. The sequence came from a human donor with non-small cell lung cancer that progressed on radiotherapy plus ipilimumab. Some clones in this sample may be carry-over from other donors' samples. Material: peripheral blood, obtained from a patient treated with radiotherapy plus ipilimumab. The CDR3 reads CASSFPGRQGSEAFF. The DNA sequence is as follows: TGTGCCAGCAGCTTTCCGGGACGACAGGGGAGTGAAGCTTTCTTT.